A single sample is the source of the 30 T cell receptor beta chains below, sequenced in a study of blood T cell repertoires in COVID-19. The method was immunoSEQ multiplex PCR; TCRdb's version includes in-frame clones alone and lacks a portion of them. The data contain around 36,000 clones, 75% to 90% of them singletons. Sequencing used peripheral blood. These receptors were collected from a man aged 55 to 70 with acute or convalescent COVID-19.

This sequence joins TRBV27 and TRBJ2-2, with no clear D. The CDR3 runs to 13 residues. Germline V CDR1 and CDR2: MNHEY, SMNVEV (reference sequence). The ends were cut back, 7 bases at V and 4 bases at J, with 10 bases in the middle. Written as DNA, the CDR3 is TGTGCCAGCACCACGTTACTCACCGGGGAGCTGTTTTTT. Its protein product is CASTTLLTGELFF.

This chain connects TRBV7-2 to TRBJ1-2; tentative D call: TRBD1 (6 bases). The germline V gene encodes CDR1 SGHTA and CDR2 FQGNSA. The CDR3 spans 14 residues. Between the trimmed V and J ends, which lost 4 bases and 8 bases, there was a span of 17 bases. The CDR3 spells CASSSATGQSGYTF. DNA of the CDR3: TGTGCCAGCAGCTCCGCAACCGGACAGAGCGGCTACACCTTC.

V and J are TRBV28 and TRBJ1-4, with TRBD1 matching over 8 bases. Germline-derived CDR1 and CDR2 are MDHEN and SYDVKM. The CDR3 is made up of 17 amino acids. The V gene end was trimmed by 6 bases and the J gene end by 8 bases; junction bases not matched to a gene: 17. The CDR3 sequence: CASSAQGGVRIYEKLFF. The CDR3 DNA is TGTGCCAGCAGCGCACAGGGGGGAGTGCGAATCTACGAAAAACTGTTTTTT. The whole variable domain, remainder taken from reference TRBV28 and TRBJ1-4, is DVKVTQSSRYLVKRTGEKVFLECVQDMDHENMFWYRQDPGLGLRLIYFSYDVKMKEKGDIPEGYSVSREKKERFSLILESASTNQTSMYLCASSAQGGVRIYEKLFFGSGTQLSVL.

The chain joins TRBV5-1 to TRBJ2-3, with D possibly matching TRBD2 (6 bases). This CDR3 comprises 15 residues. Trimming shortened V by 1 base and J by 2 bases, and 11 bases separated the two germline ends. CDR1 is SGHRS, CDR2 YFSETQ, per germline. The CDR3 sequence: CASSLMGLHTDTQYF. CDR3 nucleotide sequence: TGCGCCAGCAGCTTGATGGGACTTCACACAGATACGCAGTATTTT.

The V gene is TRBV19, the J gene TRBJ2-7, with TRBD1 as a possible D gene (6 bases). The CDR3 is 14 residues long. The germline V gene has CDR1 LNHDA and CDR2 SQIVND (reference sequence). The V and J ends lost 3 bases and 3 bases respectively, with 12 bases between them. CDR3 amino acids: CASSMTGQFYEQYF. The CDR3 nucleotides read TGTGCCAGTAGTATGACAGGACAATTCTACGAGCAGTACTTC.

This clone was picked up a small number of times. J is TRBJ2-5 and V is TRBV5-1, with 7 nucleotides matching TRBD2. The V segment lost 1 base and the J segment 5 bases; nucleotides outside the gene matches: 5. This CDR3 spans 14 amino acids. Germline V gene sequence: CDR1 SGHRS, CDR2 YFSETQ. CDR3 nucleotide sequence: TGCGCCAGCAGCTTGAAAAGGGGAGGGGAGACCCAGTACTTC. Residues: CASSLKRGGETQYF.

In nucleotides, the CDR3 is TGCGCCAGCAGCTTGGAGGGGGCGGCTGGAAACACCATATATTTT. The encoded protein is CASSLEGAAGNTIYF. The V and J genes are TRBV5-1 and TRBJ1-3; 7 bases map to TRBD1. J was trimmed by 2 bases and V by 0 bases; bases with no gene match: 2. This CDR3 comprises 15 residues. Per germline, CDR1 SGHRS and CDR2 YFSETQ. Full variable domain (outside the CDR3, taken from reference TRBV5-1 and TRBJ1-3): KAGVTQTPRYLIKTRGQQVTLSCSPISGHRSVSWYQQTPGQGLQFLFEYFSETQRNKGNFPGRFSGRQFSNSRSEMNVSTLELGDSALYLCASSLEGAAGNTIYFGEGSWLTVV.

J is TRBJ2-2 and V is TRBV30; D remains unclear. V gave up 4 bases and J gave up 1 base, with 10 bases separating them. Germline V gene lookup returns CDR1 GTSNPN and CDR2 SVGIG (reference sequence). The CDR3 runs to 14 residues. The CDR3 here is CAWTHQWNTGELFF. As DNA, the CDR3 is TGTGCCTGGACACATCAGTGGAACACCGGGGAGCTGTTTTTT.

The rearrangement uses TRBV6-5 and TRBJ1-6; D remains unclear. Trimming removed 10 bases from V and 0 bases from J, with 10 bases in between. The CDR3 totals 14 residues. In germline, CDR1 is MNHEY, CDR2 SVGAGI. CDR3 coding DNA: TGTGCCACCACTGGGAGCTCCTATAATTCACCCCTCCACTTT. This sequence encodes CATTGSSYNSPLHF.

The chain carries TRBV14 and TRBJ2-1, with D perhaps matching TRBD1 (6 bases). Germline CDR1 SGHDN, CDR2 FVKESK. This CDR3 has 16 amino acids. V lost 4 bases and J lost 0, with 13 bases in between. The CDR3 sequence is CASSLNRVSSYNEQFF. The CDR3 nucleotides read TGTGCCAGCAGCCTCAACAGGGTCTCCTCCTACAATGAGCAGTTCTTC.

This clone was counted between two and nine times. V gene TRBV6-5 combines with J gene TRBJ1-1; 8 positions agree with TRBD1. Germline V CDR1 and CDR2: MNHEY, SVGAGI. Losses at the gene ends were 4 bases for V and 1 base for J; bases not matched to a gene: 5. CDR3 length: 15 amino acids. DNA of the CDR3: TGTGCCAGCAGTTCCTCCGGGACAGGGAACACTGAAGCTTTCTTT. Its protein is CASSSSGTGNTEAFF.

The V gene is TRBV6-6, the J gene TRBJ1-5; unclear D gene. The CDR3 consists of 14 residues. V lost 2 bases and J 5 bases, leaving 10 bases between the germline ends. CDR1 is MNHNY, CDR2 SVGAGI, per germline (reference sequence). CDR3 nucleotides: TGTGCCAGCAGTTACCTCTCATCAGATCAGCCCCAGCATTTT. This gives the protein CASSYLSSDQPQHF.

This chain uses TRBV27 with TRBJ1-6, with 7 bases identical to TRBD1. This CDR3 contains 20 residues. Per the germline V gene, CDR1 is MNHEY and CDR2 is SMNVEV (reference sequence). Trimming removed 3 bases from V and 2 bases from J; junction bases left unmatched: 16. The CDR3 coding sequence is TGTGCCAGCAGTTTTTTGGAGGCGACAGGGTGGAGGGCCTATAATTCACCCCTCCACTTT. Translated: CASSFLEATGWRAYNSPLHF.

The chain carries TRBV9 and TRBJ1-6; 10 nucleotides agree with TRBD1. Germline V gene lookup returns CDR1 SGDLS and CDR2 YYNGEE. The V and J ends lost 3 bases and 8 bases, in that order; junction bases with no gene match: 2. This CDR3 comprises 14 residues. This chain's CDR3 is CASSAGTGDSPLHF. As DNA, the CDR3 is TGTGCCAGCAGCGCCGGGACAGGGGATTCACCCCTCCACTTT. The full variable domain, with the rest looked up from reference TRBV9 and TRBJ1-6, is DSGVTQTPKHLITATGQRVTLRCSPRSGDLSVYWYQQSLDQGLQFLIQYYNGEERAKGNILERFSAQQFPDLHSELNLSSLELGDSALYFCASSAGTGDSPLHFGNGTRLTVT.

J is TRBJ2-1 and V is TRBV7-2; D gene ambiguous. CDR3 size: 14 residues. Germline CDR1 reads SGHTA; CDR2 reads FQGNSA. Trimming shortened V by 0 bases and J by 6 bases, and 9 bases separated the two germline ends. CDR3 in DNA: TGTGCCAGCAGCTTAGCCTCGGGTGGCAATGAGCAGTTCTTC. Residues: CASSLASGGNEQFF.

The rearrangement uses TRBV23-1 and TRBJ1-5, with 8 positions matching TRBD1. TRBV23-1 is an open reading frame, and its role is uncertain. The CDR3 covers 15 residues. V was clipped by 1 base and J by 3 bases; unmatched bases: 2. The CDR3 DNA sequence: TGCGCCAGCAGTCAATTGGACAGGGCCAATCAGCCCCAGCATTTT. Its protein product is CASSQLDRANQPQHF.

CDR3 sequence: CASRGTGVNIQYF. The CDR3 region has the DNA TGTGCCAGCAGGGGAACAGGGGTGAACATTCAGTACTTC. The J gene is TRBJ2-4, the V gene TRBV28; 7 positions match TRBD1. Germline values: CDR1 MDHEN, CDR2 SYDVKM. The CDR3 contains 13 residues. The J segment lost 7 bases and the V segment lost 6 bases, leaving 6 bases of the junction unmatched.

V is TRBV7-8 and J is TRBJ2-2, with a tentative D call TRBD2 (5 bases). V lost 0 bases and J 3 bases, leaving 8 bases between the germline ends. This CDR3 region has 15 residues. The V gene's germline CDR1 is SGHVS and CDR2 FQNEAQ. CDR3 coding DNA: TGTGCCAGCAGCTTAGCGCTGAGGGACACCGGGGAGCTGTTTTTT. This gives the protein CASSLALRDTGELFF.

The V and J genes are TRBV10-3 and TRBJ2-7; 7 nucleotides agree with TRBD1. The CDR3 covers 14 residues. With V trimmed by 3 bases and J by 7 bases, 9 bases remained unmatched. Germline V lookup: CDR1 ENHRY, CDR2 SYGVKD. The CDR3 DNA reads TGTGCCATCAGTGAAGGGGGCAGCCTCAGGGAGCAGTACTTC. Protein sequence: CAISEGGSLREQYF.

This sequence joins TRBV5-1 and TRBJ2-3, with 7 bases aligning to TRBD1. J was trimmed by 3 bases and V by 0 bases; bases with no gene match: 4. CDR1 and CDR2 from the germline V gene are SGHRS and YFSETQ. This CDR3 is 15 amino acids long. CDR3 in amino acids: CASSLGEGATDTQYF. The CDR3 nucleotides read TGCGCCAGCAGCTTGGGCGAGGGGGCGACAGATACGCAGTATTTT.

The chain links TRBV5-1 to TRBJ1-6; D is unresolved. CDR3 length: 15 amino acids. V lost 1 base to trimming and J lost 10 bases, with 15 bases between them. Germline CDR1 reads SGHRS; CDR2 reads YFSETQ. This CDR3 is CASSLMGSNGSPLHF. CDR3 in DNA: TGCGCCAGCAGCTTGATGGGCAGCAATGGGTCACCCCTCCACTTT.

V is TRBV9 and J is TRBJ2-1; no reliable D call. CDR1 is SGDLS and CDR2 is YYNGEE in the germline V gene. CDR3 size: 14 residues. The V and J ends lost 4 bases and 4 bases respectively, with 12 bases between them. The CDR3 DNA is TGTGCCAGCAGCCCCCGTGGGCTATACAATGAGCAGTTCTTC. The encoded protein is CASSPRGLYNEQFF. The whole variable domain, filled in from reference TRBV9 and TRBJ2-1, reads DSGVTQTPKHLITATGQRVTLRCSPRSGDLSVYWYQQSLDQGLQFLIQYYNGEERAKGNILERFSAQQFPDLHSELNLSSLELGDSALYFCASSPRGLYNEQFFGPGTRLTVL.

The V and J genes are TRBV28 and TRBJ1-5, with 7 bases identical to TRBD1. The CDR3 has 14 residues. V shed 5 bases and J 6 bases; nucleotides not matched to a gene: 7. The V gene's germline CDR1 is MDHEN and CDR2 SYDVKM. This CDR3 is CASSPTGIGQPQHF. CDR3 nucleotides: TGTGCCAGCAGTCCGACAGGGATAGGTCAGCCCCAGCATTTT.

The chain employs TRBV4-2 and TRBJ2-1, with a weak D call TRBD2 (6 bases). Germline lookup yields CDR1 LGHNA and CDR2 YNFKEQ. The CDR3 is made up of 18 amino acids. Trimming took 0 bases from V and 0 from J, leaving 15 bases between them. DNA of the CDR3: TGTGCCAGCAGCCAAGAAAGGAGCGGGTTGAGCTCCTACAATGAGCAGTTCTTC. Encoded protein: CASSQERSGLSSYNEQFF.

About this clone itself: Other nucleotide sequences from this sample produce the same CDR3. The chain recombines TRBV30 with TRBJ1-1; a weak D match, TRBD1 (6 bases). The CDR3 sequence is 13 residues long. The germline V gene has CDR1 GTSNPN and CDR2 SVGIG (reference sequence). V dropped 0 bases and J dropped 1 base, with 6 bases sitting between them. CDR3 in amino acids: CAWSVGGNTEAFF. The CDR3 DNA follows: TGTGCCTGGAGTGTAGGGGGGAACACTGAAGCTTTCTTT.

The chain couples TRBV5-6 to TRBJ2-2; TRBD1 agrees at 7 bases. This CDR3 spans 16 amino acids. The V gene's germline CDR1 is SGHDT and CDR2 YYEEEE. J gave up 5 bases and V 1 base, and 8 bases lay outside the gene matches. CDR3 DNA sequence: TGTGCCAGCAGCTTGTATGACAGGGCTACAACCGGGGAGCTGTTTTTT. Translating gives CASSLYDRATTGELFF.

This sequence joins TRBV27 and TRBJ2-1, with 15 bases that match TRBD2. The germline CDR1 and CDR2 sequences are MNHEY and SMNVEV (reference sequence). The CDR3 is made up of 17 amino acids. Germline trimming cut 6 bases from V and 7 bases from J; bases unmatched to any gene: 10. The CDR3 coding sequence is TGTGCCAGCAGCCCCTCTGTCGGGACTAGCGGGAGGAATGAGCAGTTCTTC. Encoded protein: CASSPSVGTSGRNEQFF.

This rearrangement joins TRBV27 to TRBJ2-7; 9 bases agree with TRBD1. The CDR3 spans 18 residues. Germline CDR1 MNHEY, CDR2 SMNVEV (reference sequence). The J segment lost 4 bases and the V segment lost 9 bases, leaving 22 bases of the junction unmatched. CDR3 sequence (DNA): TGTGCCAGGGTCCTTCGTCACCCATCCCGGGACAGGGAGTACGAGCAGTACTTC. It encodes CARVLRHPSRDREYEQYF.

CDR3 coding DNA: TGTGCCAGCATTGGGGGCCAAAGCTCCTACAATGAGCAGTTCTTC. Translated: CASIGGQSSYNEQFF. J is TRBJ2-1 and V is TRBV6-6, with D tentatively TRBD1 (6 bases). CDR3 length equals 15 residues. Between the trimmed V and J ends, which lost 7 bases and 0 bases, there was a span of 13 bases. Germline assignment: CDR1 MNHNY and CDR2 SVGAGI (reference sequence).

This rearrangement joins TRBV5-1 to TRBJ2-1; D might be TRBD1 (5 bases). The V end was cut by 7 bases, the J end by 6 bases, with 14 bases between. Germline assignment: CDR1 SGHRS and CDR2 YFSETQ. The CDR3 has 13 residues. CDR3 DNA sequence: TGCGCCAGCTCTCGGACACCTGGCAATGAGCAGTTCTTC. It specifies CASSRTPGNEQFF.